Detailed here is one TCR beta chain. This specimen belongs to a study of blood T cell repertoires in COVID-19. Study summary: Collection of acute and convalescent COVID-19 samples took place in the United States, Italy and Spain.

Sequencing was performed with immunoSEQ multiplex PCR; in TCRdb, only in-frame clones are kept and a portion is missing. The table includes about 150,000 clones, around 79% detected once. This sequence originates from a man aged 50-59 years with active or convalescent COVID-19. Specimen: peripheral blood.

CDR3 DNA: TGTGCCAGCAGCTCCCTGAGAAACGAGAGGGAGCAGTACTTC. Protein product: CASSSLRNEREQYF. This rearrangement joins TRBV28 to TRBJ2-7, with unresolved D. The V end lost 6 bases, the J end lost 7 bases, and 19 bases lay between the germline ends. This CDR3 comprises 14 residues. CDR1 and CDR2 from the germline V gene are MDHEN and SYDVKM.